The entry below gives a single TCR beta chain sequence along with its context. Its antigen is unknown. Data came from immunoSEQ multiplex PCR; TCRdb stores just in-frame clones and leaves some out. The data hold about 33,000 clones, with roughly nine tenths observed a single time. These data come from a study of OX40 agonist ivuxolimab in advanced cancers. The overall study: Intravenous ivuxolimab at 0.01 to 10 mg/kg was given to patients every 2 weeks. Averaging 60 years in age, with a range of about 23 to 79, the cohort was approximately 83% male. Whole-study results and caveats: Dose levels from 0.1 to 3.0 mg/kg saw CD4+ and CD8+ blood T cells expand clonally by week 6.

This CDR3 has 13 residues. Trimming shortened V by 0 bases and J by 1 base, and 6 bases separated the two germline ends. The germline gives CDR1 GTSNPN, CDR2 SVGIG (reference sequence). Here the sequenced sample was CD4+ or CD8+ T cells sorted from blood, taken in a trial of the OX40 agonist ivuxolimab. The sequence derives from an adult with an advanced solid tumor such as melanoma, head and neck, liver or kidney cancer. This chain joins TRBV30 and TRBJ1-1; D unresolved. CDR3 in DNA: TGTGCCTGGAGTGTACCAGGGAACACTGAAGCTTTCTTT. It encodes CAWSVPGNTEAFF.